The 9 T cell receptor beta chains below all came from one sample that was sequenced in a study of T cell responses to AZD1222 COVID-19 vaccine (dated by TCRdb to the early 2020s). The protocol used for the library was the immunoSEQ multiplex PCR assay. The source is immuneACCESS, and TCRdb retained only in-frame sequences with V and J called. Part of the clones is not carried over; for the studies checked, unresolved V genes explain less than half of this, and the remainder is unexplained. In this sample the table shows 65,000 to 95,000 clones, more than 75% of which occur a single time. 10% to 15% of the sample goes to the ten largest clones. The time point tag for this specimen amounts to: baseline before first vaccination. The sequencing here drew on peripheral blood, taken on day 0 of AZD1222 vaccination. The receptors stem from an adult in good health.

This sequence joins TRBV9 and TRBJ2-2; no reliable D call. V lost 5 bases to trimming and J lost 8 bases, with 10 bases between them. From germline, CDR1 is SGDLS and CDR2 YYNGEE. This CDR3 has 12 residues. The CDR3 DNA sequence: TGTGCCAGCAGACGGGCCTGGGGGGAGCTGTTTTTT. Protein product: CASRRAWGELFF.

J is TRBJ2-7 and V is TRBV9; 8 bases match TRBD1. The V segment lost 2 bases and the J segment 4 bases; nucleotides outside the gene matches: 8. The CDR3 loop spans 15 amino acids. From germline, CDR1 is SGDLS and CDR2 YYNGEE. CDR3: CASSVGQGRNYEQYF. CDR3 bases: TGTGCCAGCAGCGTCGGACAGGGTCGGAATTACGAGCAGTACTTC.

The chain links TRBV6-5 to TRBJ1-1; D may be TRBD1 (6 bases). Trimming took off 7 bases at V and 3 bases at J, with 12 bases between the two ends. The CDR3 covers 13 residues. CDR1 is MNHEY, CDR2 SVGAGI, per germline. The chain's CDR3 is CASTSDSYTEAFF. The DNA of the CDR3 is TGTGCCAGCACTTCGGACAGTTACACTGAAGCTTTCTTT.

This clone was detected once. This rearrangement joins TRBV5-4 to TRBJ1-6, with TRBD1 as a possible D gene (5 bases). Germline CDR1 is SGHNT and CDR2 is YYREEE (reference sequence). This CDR3 spans 14 amino acids. V gave up 3 bases and J gave up 6 bases, with 10 bases separating them. The CDR3 spells CASSYRDGNSPLHF. In DNA, the CDR3 is TGTGCCAGCAGCTACCGGGACGGTAATTCACCCCTCCACTTT.

This chain links TRBV27 with TRBJ1-3; D not resolved. V lost 5 bases to trimming and J lost 1 base, with 12 bases between them. From germline, CDR1 is MNHEY and CDR2 SMNVEV (reference sequence). This CDR3 contains 15 residues. CDR3 loop: CASSNSKGSGNTIYF. In DNA form, the CDR3 reads TGTGCCAGCAGTAACTCAAAGGGTTCTGGAAACACCATATATTTT.

The chain has TRBV7-2 and TRBJ2-5; a possible D gene is TRBD1 (6 bases). This CDR3 has 14 amino acids. Germline V lookup: CDR1 SGHTA, CDR2 FQGNSA. Between the trimmed V and J ends, which lost 5 bases and 0 bases, there was a span of 10 bases. The CDR3 protein is CASSTGQHQETQYF. In DNA form, the CDR3 reads TGTGCCAGCAGCACTGGACAGCACCAAGAGACCCAGTACTTC.

V usage is TRBV3-1 (or the pseudogene TRBV3-2) and J usage is TRBJ2-7; D remains ambiguous. Per germline, CDR1 LGHDT and CDR2 YNNKEL (reference sequence). The length of the CDR3 is 14 residues. The ends were cut back, 2 bases at V and 3 bases at J, with 11 bases in the middle. Here the CDR3 reads CASSQNAFIYEQYF. The DNA of the CDR3 is TGTGCCAGCAGCCAAAACGCCTTTATCTACGAGCAGTACTTC.

This chain connects TRBV6-4 to TRBJ1-4, with 9 bases lining up with TRBD1. Trimming cost V 10 bases and J 8 bases; bases outside gene matches: 14. CDR1 MRHNA and CDR2 SNTAGT come from the germline V gene. CDR3 length: 15 residues. The DNA for the CDR3 is TGTGCCACTGCCCCGGGACAGGGAAGGGGCGAAAAACTGTTTTTT. Protein sequence: CATAPGQGRGEKLFF.

The chain has TRBV7-3 and TRBJ2-2; no clear D. The CDR3 consists of 16 residues. Germline lookup yields CDR1 SGHTA and CDR2 FQGTGA. The V end was cut by 1 base, the J end by 4 bases, with 13 bases between. In DNA, the CDR3 is TGTGCCAGCAGCTTAAGGCGACCAGACGGCACCGGGGAGCTGTTTTTT. Protein product: CASSLRRPDGTGELFF.